The T cell receptor (beta chain) described here comes from a study of blood T cell repertoires in COVID-19. Study-wide context: Some COVID-19 samples were acute and others convalescent; all came from the United States, Italy and Spain. The analysed material was cDNA or gDNA that came from T cells, B-cell-depleted T cells, or PBMCs.

Original processing methods: Amplification from reference gene primers served as the basis for estimated nucleated cell counts. This table comes from immunoSEQ multiplex PCR, and its TCRdb copy is limited to in-frame clones, with some not included. V and J calls and clone size come straight from that table; D and trimming were deduced from the DNA. The sample shows about 230,000 clones, around 78% of them seen only once. There are 13 residues in the CDR3. V lost 1 base and J lost 3, with 8 bases in between. Germline V CDR1 and CDR2: SGHNT, YYREEE (reference sequence). The chain carries TRBV5-4 and TRBJ2-7; D gene uncertain. Specimen: peripheral blood. The source of this sequence is a woman in her seventies with active or convalescent COVID-19. The CDR3 protein is CASSLKNNYEQYF. CDR3 nucleotides: TGTGCCAGCAGCTTGAAGAACAACTACGAGCAGTACTTC. The full variable domain, in which reference TRBV5-4 and TRBJ2-7 provide the parts outside the CDR3, is ETGVTQSPTHLIKTRGQQVTLRCSSQSGHNTVSWYQQALGQGPQFIFQYYREEENGRGNFPPRFSGLQFPNYSSELNVNALELDDSALYLCASSLKNNYEQYFGPGTRLTVT.